The clone carrying this T cell receptor beta chain was seen only a few times. Its antigen is as yet unknown. These data originate in a study of response to subunit inactivated influenza vaccine. Study-level points and caveats: It was the authors' suggestion that each seasonal influenza vaccination recruits few new T cells.

TCRdb re-called the RT-PCR reads through MiXCR, storing one row per CDR3 protein. The table has hundreds of thousands of distinct CDR3 sequences, about 8% seen once. The CDR3 sequence is 13 residues long. In germline, CDR1 is PRHDT, CDR2 FYEKMQ (reference sequence). V lost 5 bases to trimming and J lost 2 bases, with 6 bases between them. The source of this sequence is a man between 50 and 69 years old who received an inactivated influenza vaccine. V usage is TRBV13 and J usage is TRBJ1-4; no reliable D call. The sequencing used PBMCs from blood, collected roughly 24 months after vaccination. Written as DNA, the CDR3 is TGTGCCAGCAGCATTGGCACTAATGAAAAACTGTTTTTT. As protein: CASSIGTNEKLFF.